These 24 T cell receptor beta chains were sequenced from one sample in a study of blood T cells in healthy people across ages. Then a second PCR, running roughly 6 to 12 cycles, was carried out with a sample-barcoded 5' primer and a J-beta primer mix. TCRdb re-analysed the 5' RACE reads in MiXCR, keeping a single row per CDR3 protein. The sample has roughly 700,000 distinct CDR3 sequences; roughly 50% are singletons. The sequenced sample was blood. These receptors all come from an older woman in good health.

V gene TRBV7-6 combines with J gene TRBJ2-5; 9 positions agree with TRBD2. TRBJ2-7 explains the end of the DNA better; the J call may be wrong. The CDR3 spans 14 residues. Germline loops: CDR1 SGHVS, CDR2 FNYEAQ. The CDR3 is CASSLKGAGGEQYF. For the CDR3, the DNA is TGTGCCAGCAGCTTAAAAGGAGCGGGGGGCGAGCAGTACTTC.

The table lists this clonotype with a few counts. The chain joins TRBV29-1 to TRBJ2-1; unclear D gene. This CDR3 contains 13 residues. Trimming left V 2 bases short and J 5 bases short, with 10 bases between. Germline V gene sequence: CDR1 SQVTM, CDR2 ANQGSEA. This CDR3 is CSVETSINNEQFF. In DNA form, the CDR3 reads TGCAGCGTTGAAACCTCGATCAACAATGAGCAGTTCTTC.

This clonotype appeared a single time. The chain joins TRBV28 to TRBJ2-7; D is undetermined. The germline V gene has CDR1 MDHEN and CDR2 SYDVKM. The CDR3 runs 14 residues. Trimming took off 6 bases at V and 1 base at J, with 13 bases between the two ends. CDR3 coding DNA: TGTGCCAGCAGGGAGAGGTTCGAGTCCTACGAGCAGTACTTC. This codes for CASRERFESYEQYF.

Remarks on this clonotype: An end of the junction differs from the germline gene, which may be a read error. V and J are TRBV27 and TRBJ2-7, with D possibly being TRBD1 (5 bases). CDR3 size: 14 residues. Germline CDR1 reads MNHEY; CDR2 reads SMNVEV (reference sequence). CDR3 nucleotide sequence: TGTGCCAGCAGCAGGGCGGCACCCATCTACGTGCAGTACTTC. As protein: CASSRAAPIYVQYF.

The V call is TRBV30, the J call TRBJ2-1, with D possibly being TRBD2 (6 bases). There are 15 residues in the CDR3. CDR1 GTSNPN and CDR2 SVGIG come from the germline V gene (reference sequence). V shed 3 bases and J shed 2 bases, with 14 bases lying between them. CDR3 DNA sequence: TGTGCCTGGAGAGGTGGAGGGACCACCTACAATGAGCAGTTCTTC. Encoded protein: CAWRGGGTTYNEQFF.

V usage is TRBV6-2 or TRBV6-3 and J usage is TRBJ1-5, with D uncertain. Trimming pared 7 bases from V and 5 bases from J, leaving 12 bases between. The CDR3 totals 13 residues. From germline, CDR1 is MNHEY and CDR2 SVGEGT. CDR3 in amino acids: CASTVTQDQPQHF. CDR3 coding DNA: TGTGCCAGCACAGTAACCCAGGATCAGCCCCAGCATTTT.

This clonotype was detected only once. The chain carries TRBV5-1 and TRBJ2-1; no clear D. Germline V gene data show CDR1 as SGHRS and CDR2 as YFSETQ. This CDR3 has 14 amino acids. Trimming left V 2 bases short and J 8 bases short, with 14 bases between. CDR3: CASSLLGSNYEQFF. DNA for the CDR3: TGCGCCAGCAGCTTATTGGGAAGTAACTATGAGCAGTTCTTC.

The chain uses TRBV7-9 and TRBJ2-3, with D unclear. Per germline, CDR1 SEHNR and CDR2 FQNEAQ (reference sequence). The CDR3 has 14 residues. Between the trimmed V and J ends, which lost 1 base and 4 bases, there was a span of 9 bases. CDR3 sequence (DNA): TGTGCCAGCAGCTTAGTGGGGTTCGCAGATACGCAGTATTTT. Protein product: CASSLVGFADTQYF.

J is TRBJ2-7 and V is TRBV7-2; D not resolved. This CDR3 has 12 residues. V was shortened by 6 bases and J by 6 bases, with 12 bases between the two germline ends. Germline V gene lookup returns CDR1 SGHTA and CDR2 FQGNSA. The CDR3 protein is CASRYTLGEQYF. Written as DNA, the CDR3 is TGTGCCAGCAGGTACACCCTAGGCGAGCAGTACTTC.

The gene calls are TRBV7-2 and TRBJ1-1; the D is unclear. The germline gives CDR1 SGHTA, CDR2 FQGNSA. CDR3 length: 13 amino acids. Trimming removed 2 bases at V and 6 bases at J, with 10 bases between. The CDR3 DNA reads as TGTGCCAGCAGCTTAATGGCAGTACCTGAAGCTTTCTTT. Its protein is CASSLMAVPEAFF.

In its sample, this clonotype was seen once. V usage is TRBV27 and J usage is TRBJ1-6; 8 bases map to TRBD1. Germline lookup yields CDR1 MNHEY and CDR2 SMNVEV (reference sequence). Trimming removed 5 bases from V and 8 bases from J; junction bases left unmatched: 14. This CDR3 is built from 17 residues. CDR3 amino acids: CASSASGGPQRHSPLHF. The CDR3 bases are TGTGCCAGCAGTGCCTCAGGGGGCCCCCAGAGGCATTCACCCCTCCACTTT.

This chain links TRBV18 with TRBJ1-1; D ambiguous. CDR1 is KGHSH and CDR2 is LQKENI in the germline V gene. Trimming removed 2 bases at V and 3 bases at J, with 10 bases between. The CDR3 is made up of 14 amino acids. The chain's CDR3 is CASSPTILDTEAFF. The CDR3 DNA follows: TGTGCCAGCTCACCAACCATTTTGGACACTGAAGCTTTCTTT.

This clonotype occurred once. This chain joins TRBV6-5 and TRBJ2-7, with TRBD2 as a possible D gene (6 bases). The DNA end is more similar to TRBJ2-5, so the J call may be wrong. The CDR3 loop spans 15 amino acids. Germline V gene lookup returns CDR1 MNHEY and CDR2 SVGAGI. The CDR3 region is CASSYSDNGRETQYF. The CDR3 DNA reads as TGTGCCAGCAGTTACTCTGACAACGGGAGAGAGACCCAGTACTTC.

This clonotype was seen only a few times. The chain links TRBV12-3 or TRBV12-4 to TRBJ1-1; possibly TRBD1 for D (5 bases). The CDR3 has 12 amino acids. Trimming took 5 bases from V and 4 from J, leaving 8 bases between them. CDR3 region: CASSAGRTEAFF. DNA for the CDR3: TGTGCCAGCAGTGCAGGGCGCACTGAAGCTTTCTTT.

This sequence joins TRBV3-1 and TRBJ1-3, with D possibly matching TRBD1 (5 bases). V shed 8 bases and J shed 0 bases, with 8 bases lying between them. Germline lookup yields CDR1 LGHDT and CDR2 YNNKEL (reference sequence). The CDR3 runs to 13 residues. Here the CDR3 reads CASRGTSGNTIYF. In nucleotides, the CDR3 is TGTGCCAGCCGTGGGACCTCTGGAAACACCATATATTTT.

The chain links TRBV9 to TRBJ1-2; weak D call: TRBD1 (6 bases). There are 12 residues in the CDR3. Per germline, CDR1 SGDLS and CDR2 YYNGEE. V lost 4 bases and J lost 11, with 15 bases in between. This CDR3 is CASSTGMSVYTF. The CDR3 DNA reads as TGTGCCAGCAGCACAGGGATGTCCGTGTACACCTTC. The entire variable domain, with the rest obtained from reference TRBV9 and TRBJ1-2, is as follows: DSGVTQTPKHLITATGQRVTLRCSPRSGDLSVYWYQQSLDQGLQFLIQYYNGEERAKGNILERFSAQQFPDLHSELNLSSLELGDSALYFCASSTGMSVYTFGSGTRLTVV.

This clonotype was counted only a few times. The chain employs TRBV28 and TRBJ2-4, with D possibly being TRBD1 or TRBD2 (5 bases each). The V gene lost 3 bases and the J gene lost 1 base, with 13 bases spanning the gap. There are 16 residues in the CDR3. CDR1 and CDR2 from the germline V gene are MDHEN and SYDVKM. CDR3 sequence (DNA): TGTGCCAGCAGTTTCGCAGGGACGACGGCCAAAAACATTCAGTACTTC. It codes for CASSFAGTTAKNIQYF.

This clonotype came up a few times. V usage is TRBV20-1 and J usage is TRBJ1-2; D remains unclear. The CDR3 is 14 amino acids. Germline V lookup: CDR1 DFQATT, CDR2 SNEGSKA (reference sequence). The V end lost 8 bases, the J end lost 4 bases, and 20 bases lay between the germline ends. The CDR3 reads CSCCPRDSTYGYTF. CDR3 in DNA: TGCAGTTGCTGCCCCCGGGATTCGACCTATGGCTACACCTTC.

The DNA of the CDR3 is TGCAGTAAGAAAGGTCCCTGGGGCTACGAGCAGTACTTC. Its translation is CSKKGPWGYEQYF. This chain links TRBV20-1 with TRBJ2-7; no clear D gene. The V gene lost 8 bases and the J gene lost 3 bases, with 17 bases spanning the gap. Germline assignment: CDR1 DFQATT and CDR2 SNEGSKA (reference sequence). The CDR3 sequence is 13 residues long.

This clonotype came up a few times. The chain joins TRBV20-1 to TRBJ1-1; D possibly corresponds to TRBD1 (5 bases). From germline, CDR1 is DFQATT and CDR2 SNEGSKA (reference sequence). The CDR3 is made up of 15 amino acids. V was clipped by 3 bases and J by 0 bases, with 14 bases between them. CDR3 coding DNA: TGCAGTGCTAGGAGGGCAGGGAGATTGAACACTGAAGCTTTCTTT. Translating gives CSARRAGRLNTEAFF.

Only a few counts were recorded for this clonotype. The J gene is TRBJ1-2, the V gene TRBV7-2, with TRBD1 matching over 10 bases. V gave up 5 bases and J gave up 4 bases; unmatched junction bases: 10. Germline CDR1 and CDR2: SGHTA and FQGNSA. CDR3 size: 16 residues. Here the CDR3 reads CASSLRQGARVYGYTF. CDR3 DNA: TGTGCCAGCAGCCTTCGACAGGGGGCGAGGGTCTATGGCTACACCTTC.

The gene calls are TRBV5-1 and TRBJ1-2, with 7 positions matching TRBD1. V shed 5 bases, J shed 4 bases, and the junction held 5 bases outside the gene matches. The CDR3 is made up of 13 amino acids. Germline loops: CDR1 SGHRS, CDR2 YFSETQ. The CDR3 coding sequence is TGCGCCAGCAGTAAGGACAGGACCTATGGCTACACCTTC. This gives the protein CASSKDRTYGYTF.

Only a few counts were recorded for this clonotype. V gene TRBV6-1 combines with J gene TRBJ1-1; TRBD1 matches at 8 bases. Germline lookup yields CDR1 MNHNS and CDR2 SASEGT. V lost 6 bases, J lost 1 base, and 10 bases stayed unmatched. The CDR3 spans 16 residues. The CDR3 reads CASSKLYGQGNTEAFF. CDR3 coding DNA: TGTGCCAGCAGCAAACTTTATGGACAGGGGAACACTGAAGCTTTCTTT.

This clonotype was detected a few times. The chain carries TRBV5-1 and TRBJ2-3; D might be TRBD1 or TRBD2, each matching 5 bases. Between the trimmed V and J ends, which lost 4 bases and 0 bases, there was a span of 12 bases. The CDR3 is 15 amino acids. Germline V gene data show CDR1 as SGHRS and CDR2 as YFSETQ. CDR3 nucleotide sequence: TGCGCCAGCAGCGCCCGGGACGTCAGCACAGATACGCAGTATTTT. This encodes CASSARDVSTDTQYF.